These 2 T cell receptor beta chains were all obtained from the same sample, sequenced in a study of technical replicates of blood from a handful of donors. Data came from immunoSEQ multiplex PCR; TCRdb stores just in-frame clones and leaves some out. Found here are approximately 82,000 clones, about 90% of them singletons; the top ten hold over 0.25%. The sequenced material came from T cells isolated from PBMCs. All receptors come from a human donor in good health.

The chain links TRBV7-8 to TRBJ2-7; 7 bases align to TRBD1. CDR1 and CDR2 from the germline V gene are SGHVS and FQNEAQ. V lost 5 bases and J lost 7; bases outside the gene matches: 11. The CDR3 is 14 residues long. CDR3 protein: CASSPDRARGEQYF. The CDR3 DNA follows: TGTGCCAGCAGCCCCGACAGGGCCAGGGGAGAGCAGTACTTC.

The CDR3 reads CSVGDRGNQPQHF. The CDR3 region has the DNA TGCAGCGTTGGGGACAGGGGAAATCAGCCCCAGCATTTT. The V and J genes are TRBV29-1 and TRBJ1-5; TRBD1 matches 10 bases. Germline values: CDR1 SQVTM, CDR2 ANQGSEA. The CDR3 runs 13 residues. J lost 4 bases, V lost 4 bases, and 1 base had no gene match.